Each of the 6 T cell receptor beta chains below was sequenced from the same sample in a study of blood T cells in healthy people across ages. For the second PCR, which ran for roughly 7 to 11 cycles, a sample-barcoded 5' primer and a J-beta primer mix were used. MiXCR was run by TCRdb on the 5' RACE reads, yielding one entry per CDR3 protein. In the table there are about 1.4 million distinct CDR3 sequences, roughly 59% of which are singletons. The sequencing sample was made of blood. The receptors stem from a man aged 18-30 years in good health.

V usage is TRBV7-2 and J usage is TRBJ2-3; D gene unclear. CDR1 is SGHTA and CDR2 is FQGNSA in the germline V gene. Between the trimmed V and J ends, which lost 2 bases and 2 bases, there was a span of 5 bases. CDR3 length: 13 amino acids. CDR3 in DNA: TGTGCCAGCAGCTTACAGACCACAGATACGCAGTATTTT. Translation: CASSLQTTDTQYF.

This clonotype was counted only a few times. The CDR3 DNA follows: TGCAGCGTTGAAGATCGGAGTCAGGGATCGGGATACGAGCAGTACTTC. This encodes CSVEDRSQGSGYEQYF. This chain links TRBV29-1 with TRBJ2-7; D possibly uses TRBD1 or TRBD2 (5 bases each). Germline lookup yields CDR1 SQVTM and CDR2 ANQGSEA. The CDR3 length is 16 residues. V lost 0 bases to trimming and J lost 4 bases, with 19 bases between them.

This sequence joins TRBV20-1 and TRBJ1-1, with D possibly TRBD1 on 5 matching bases. CDR1 is DFQATT, CDR2 SNEGSKA, per germline (reference sequence). V was trimmed by 0 bases and J by 7 bases, leaving 12 bases between them. The CDR3 spans 13 residues. CDR3 sequence: CSARDPDRSEAFF. CDR3 bases: TGCAGTGCTAGAGACCCCGACAGAAGTGAAGCTTTCTTT.

This clonotype showed up just a few times. This chain links TRBV28 with TRBJ1-6; D might be TRBD1 (6 bases). V lost 5 bases and J lost 7, with 15 bases in between. Germline V gives CDR1 MDHEN, CDR2 SYDVKM. The CDR3 contains 15 residues. The DNA for the CDR3 is TGTGCCAGCAGTGCCACGGGGGGGGGCAATTCACCCCTCCACTTT. It encodes CASSATGGGNSPLHF.

V usage is TRBV6-1 and J usage is TRBJ2-3; 8 bases agree with TRBD1. Germline CDR1 reads MNHNS; CDR2 reads SASEGT. CDR3 length: 15 residues. Unmatched junction bases numbered 6, after V lost 7 bases and J lost 0 bases. The CDR3 sequence is CASTQGADSTDTQYF. The CDR3 DNA reads TGTGCCAGCACCCAGGGGGCGGATAGCACAGATACGCAGTATTTT.

The chain recombines TRBV7-9 with TRBJ1-1, with a possible D match to TRBD1 (5 bases). Germline CDR1 is SEHNR and CDR2 is FQNEAQ (reference sequence). V was pared by 2 bases and J by 3 bases, with 10 bases between. CDR3 length: 14 residues. The CDR3 DNA is TGTGCCAGCAGCTTAAATCGGGGGTACACTGAAGCTTTCTTT. Its translation is CASSLNRGYTEAFF.